A selection of T cell receptor beta chains follows, all from one sample in a study of T cells in Graves' hyperthyroidism and ophthalmopathy. MiXCR, applied by TCRdb to the multiplex PCR reads, yields one record per CDR3 protein. The data show about 280,000 distinct CDR3 sequences, around a quarter seen once. Sequenced material: blood. The receptors come from a man between 40 and 49 years old with Graves' hyperthyroidism that later progressed to Graves' ophthalmopathy. CDR3s include the opening cysteine and the closing phenylalanine or tryptophan. A D gene is named only where the DNA matches it firmly. Some rows mark clone size as missing; the rest say once, few, many or name a class of expanded clone.

TRBV28	.	many	TRBJ1-2	CASSFPGPGGYTF	TGTGCCAGCAGTTTCCCAGGACCTGGTGGCTACACCTTC
TRBV5-1	TRBD2	many	TRBJ2-5	CASSINRSGLNQETQYF	TGCGCCAGCAGCATAAACCGTAGCGGGCTAAACCAAGAGACCCAGTACTTC
TRBV20-1	TRBD1	.	TRBJ2-5	CKVGQGAQETQYF	TGCAAAGTGGGACAGGGGGCTCAAGAGACCCAGTACTTC
TRBV6-2/TRBV6-3	.	.	TRBJ2-7	CASSYPPQGLPYEQYF	TGTGCCAGCAGTTACCCGCCCCAGGGGTTGCCTTACGAGCAGTACTTC
TRBV4-1	TRBD2	once	TRBJ2-5	CASSQEPGLAKETQYF	TGCGCCAGCAGCCAAGAACCGGGACTAGCTAAAGAGACCCAGTACTTC
TRBV11-2	.	many	TRBJ1-2	CASSLVVARHWNYGYTF	TGTGCCAGCAGCTTAGTTGTGGCGCGGCATTGGAACTATGGCTACACCTTC
TRBV3-1	TRBD1	many	TRBJ1-2	CASSQADRVGYGYTF	TGTGCCAGCAGCCAAGCCGACAGGGTTGGCTATGGCTACACCTTC
TRBV15	.	many	TRBJ2-7	CATSTLMEYEQYF	TGTGCCACCAGCACCCTAATGGAGTACGAGCAGTACTTC
TRBV20-1	TRBD2	many	TRBJ2-7	CSARRGTSSYEQYF	TGCAGTGCCCGGAGGGGGACTAGCTCCTACGAGCAGTACTTC
TRBV2	.	many	TRBJ2-7	CASSVGGLGPVASYEQYF	TGTGCCAGCAGTGTGGGGGGTTTGGGCCCCGTGGCCTCCTACGAGCAGTACTTC
TRBV12-3/TRBV12-4	.	few	TRBJ2-5	CASSGSRVETQYF	TGTGCCAGCAGCGGGAGTCGGGTTGAGACCCAGTACTTC
TRBV12-3/TRBV12-4	.	.	TRBJ1-2	CASSFAGGYGYTF	TGTGCCAGCAGTTTCGCGGGCGGCTATGGCTACACCTTC
TRBV6-5	.	many	TRBJ2-7	CASSYRDYEQYF	TGTGCCAGCAGTTACAGAGACTACGAGCAGTACTTC
TRBV12-3/TRBV12-4	TRBD1	.	TRBJ2-5	CASSLVGTGNETQYF	TGTGCCAGCAGTTTGGTAGGGACAGGGAACGAGACCCAGTACTTC
TRBV7-2	.	.	TRBJ2-5	CASSEGTQETQYF	TGTGCCAGCAGCGAAGGGACACAAGAGACCCAGTACTTC
TRBV28	.	many	TRBJ2-7	CASSTGTSGSYEQYF	TGTGCCAGCAGTACAGGGACCTCGGGTAGCTACGAGCAGTACTTC
TRBV6-1	.	many	TRBJ2-7	CASKTGQGQWYEQYF	TGTGCCAGCAAGACGGGGCAGGGGCAGTGGTACGAGCAGTACTTC
TRBV15	.	many	TRBJ2-4	CATSRGPGGLVNIQYF	TGTGCCACCAGCAGAGGCCCGGGCGGGTTGGTGAACATTCAGTACTTC
TRBV2	.	many	TRBJ1-5	CASSEQGVVNQPQHF	TGTGCCAGCAGTGAACAGGGAGTCGTGAATCAGCCCCAGCATTTT
TRBV19	TRBD1	many	TRBJ2-2	CASSRQGRTGELFF	TGTGCCAGTAGCCGACAGGGACGTACCGGGGAGCTGTTTTTT
TRBV6-5	.	many	TRBJ1-5	CASSYRQPHQPQHF	TGTGCCAGCAGTTACCGACAGCCTCATCAGCCCCAGCATTTT
TRBV19	.	many	TRBJ1-5	CASSPARTRGNQPQHF	TGTGCCAGTTCTCCGGCCAGGACCCGGGGCAATCAGCCCCAGCATTTT
TRBV2	.	many	TRBJ2-5	CASSVRALQETQYF	TGTGCCAGCAGTGTTCGAGCGCTCCAAGAGACCCAGTACTTC
TRBV30	.	many	TRBJ1-2	CAWSPLARRRYGYTF	TGTGCCTGGAGTCCCCTCGCGAGGAGAAGATATGGCTACACCTTC
TRBV28	.	.	TRBJ2-6	CASSLRRRSGANVLTF	TGTGCCAGCAGTTTAAGACGCCGCTCTGGGGCCAACGTCCTGACTTTC
TRBV6-5	TRBD2	many	TRBJ2-5	CASSYAGVNSETQYF	TGTGCCAGCAGTTACGCGGGAGTAAATTCGGAGACCCAGTACTTC
TRBV6-2/TRBV6-3	TRBD1	.	TRBJ2-4	CASSSTRDSHKNIQYF	TGTGCCAGCAGCTCCACCCGGGACAGTCACAAAAACATTCAGTACTTC
TRBV7-9	TRBD1	.	TRBJ2-5	CASSDWDRGEETQYF	TGTGCCAGCAGCGATTGGGACAGGGGGGAAGAGACCCAGTACTTC
TRBV20-1	.	many	TRBJ2-2	CSASDRGTPRVGGPELFF	TGCAGTGCTTCTGACAGAGGGACTCCCCGCGTGGGTGGTCCGGAGCTGTTTTTT
TRBV19	TRBD2	many	TRBJ2-6	CASGGLAGGARGANVLTF	TGTGCCAGTGGGGGACTAGCGGGAGGAGCTCGTGGGGCCAACGTCCTGACTTTC
TRBV28	.	.	TRBJ2-7	CASSSVQWRAYEQYF	TGTGCCAGCAGTTCCGTACAGTGGAGGGCCTACGAGCAGTACTTC
TRBV2	.	.	TRBJ2-2	CASSYSGRPTGELFF	TGTGCCAGCAGTTACTCGGGACGGCCCACCGGGGAGCTGTTTTTT
TRBV6-1	TRBD2	.	TRBJ2-5	CASTPTGGVETQYF	TGTGCCAGCACCCCTACGGGGGGAGTGGAGACCCAGTACTTC
TRBV7-9	TRBD1	many	TRBJ2-7	CASSGDSGEQYF	TGTGCCAGCAGCGGGGACAGCGGCGAGCAGTACTTC
TRBV4-1	.	many	TRBJ1-1	CASSPPRGTTEAFF	TGCGCCAGCAGCCCGCCAAGGGGGACTACTGAAGCTTTCTTT
TRBV28	.	many	TRBJ1-5	CASSLLRAFNQPQHF	TGTGCCAGCAGTCTGCTCCGGGCATTCAATCAGCCCCAGCATTTT
TRBV6-5	.	many	TRBJ2-7	CASSSGQGYEQYF	TGTGCCAGCAGTTCGGGACAAGGCTACGAGCAGTACTTC
TRBV24-1	.	many	TRBJ1-2	CATSDSAFPTDANYGYTF	TGTGCCACCAGTGATTCGGCATTCCCAACAGACGCTAACTATGGCTACACCTTC